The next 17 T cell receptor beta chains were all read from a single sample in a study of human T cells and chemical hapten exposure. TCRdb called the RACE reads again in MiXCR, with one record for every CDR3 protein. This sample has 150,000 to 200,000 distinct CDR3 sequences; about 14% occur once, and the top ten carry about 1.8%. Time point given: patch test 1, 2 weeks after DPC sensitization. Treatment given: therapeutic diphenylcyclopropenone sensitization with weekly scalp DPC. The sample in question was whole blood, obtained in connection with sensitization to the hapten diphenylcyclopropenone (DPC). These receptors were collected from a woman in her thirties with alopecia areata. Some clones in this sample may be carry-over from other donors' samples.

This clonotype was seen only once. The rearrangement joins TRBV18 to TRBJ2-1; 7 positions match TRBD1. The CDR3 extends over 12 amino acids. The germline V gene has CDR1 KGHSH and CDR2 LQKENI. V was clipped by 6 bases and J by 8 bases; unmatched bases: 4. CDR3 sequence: CASSPTGDEQFF. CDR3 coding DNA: TGTGCCAGCTCTCCAACAGGGGATGAGCAGTTCTTC.

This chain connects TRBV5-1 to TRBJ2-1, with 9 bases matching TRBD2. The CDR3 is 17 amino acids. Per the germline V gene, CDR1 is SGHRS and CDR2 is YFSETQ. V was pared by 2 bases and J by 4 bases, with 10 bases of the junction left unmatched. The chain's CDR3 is CASSFGLAGVLYNEQFF. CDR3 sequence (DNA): TGCGCCAGCAGCTTCGGATTAGCGGGAGTCCTGTACAATGAGCAGTTCTTC.

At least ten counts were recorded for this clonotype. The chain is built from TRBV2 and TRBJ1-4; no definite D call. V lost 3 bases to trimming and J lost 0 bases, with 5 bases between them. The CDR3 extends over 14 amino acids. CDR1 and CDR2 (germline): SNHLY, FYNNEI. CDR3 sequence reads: CASSDRSTNEKLFF. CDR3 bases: TGTGCCAGCAGTGACAGGTCAACTAATGAAAAACTGTTTTTT. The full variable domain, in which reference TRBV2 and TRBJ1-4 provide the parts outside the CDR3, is EPEVTQTPSHQVTQMGQEVILRCVPISNHLYFYWYRQILGQKVEFLVSFYNNEISEKSEIFDDQFSVERPDGSNFTLKIRSTKLEDSAMYFCASSDRSTNEKLFFGSGTQLSVL.

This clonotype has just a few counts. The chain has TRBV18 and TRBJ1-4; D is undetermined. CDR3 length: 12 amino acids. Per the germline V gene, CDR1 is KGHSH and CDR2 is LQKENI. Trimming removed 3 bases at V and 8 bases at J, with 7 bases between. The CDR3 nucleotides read TGTGCCAGCTCACCGTCATTCGAAAAACTGTTTTTT. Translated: CASSPSFEKLFF.

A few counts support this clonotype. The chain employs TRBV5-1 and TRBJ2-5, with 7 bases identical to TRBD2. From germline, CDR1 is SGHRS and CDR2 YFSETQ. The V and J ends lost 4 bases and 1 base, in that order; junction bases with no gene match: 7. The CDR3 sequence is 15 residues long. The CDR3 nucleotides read TGCGCCAGCAGCCGTCGGACTAGAGGCCAAGAGACCCAGTACTTC. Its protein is CASSRRTRGQETQYF. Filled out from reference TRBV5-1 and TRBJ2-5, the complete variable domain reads KAGVTQTPRYLIKTRGQQVTLSCSPISGHRSVSWYQQTPGQGLQFLFEYFSETQRNKGNFPGRFSGRQFSNSRSEMNVSTLELGDSALYLCASSRRTRGQETQYFGPGTRLLVL.

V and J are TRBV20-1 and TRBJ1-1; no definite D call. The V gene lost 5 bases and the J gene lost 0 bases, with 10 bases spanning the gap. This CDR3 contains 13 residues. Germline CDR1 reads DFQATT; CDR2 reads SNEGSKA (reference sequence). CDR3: CSALRPLNTEAFF. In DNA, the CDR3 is TGCAGTGCTTTACGACCTCTGAACACTGAAGCTTTCTTT.

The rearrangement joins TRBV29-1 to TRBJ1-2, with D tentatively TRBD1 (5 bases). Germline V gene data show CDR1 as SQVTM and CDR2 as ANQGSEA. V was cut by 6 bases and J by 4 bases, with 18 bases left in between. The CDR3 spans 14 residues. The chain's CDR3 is CSVRAQDSLYGYTF. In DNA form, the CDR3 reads TGCAGCGTCCGAGCCCAAGACAGCCTCTATGGCTACACCTTC.

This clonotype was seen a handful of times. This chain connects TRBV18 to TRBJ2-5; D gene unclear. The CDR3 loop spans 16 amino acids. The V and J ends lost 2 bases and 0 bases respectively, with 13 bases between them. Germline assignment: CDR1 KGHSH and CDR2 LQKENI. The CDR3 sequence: CASSPRIGPNQETQYF. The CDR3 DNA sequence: TGTGCCAGCTCACCAAGAATCGGACCAAACCAAGAGACCCAGTACTTC. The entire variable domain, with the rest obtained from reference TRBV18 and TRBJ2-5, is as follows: NAGVMQNPRHLVRRRGQEARLRCSPMKGHSHVYWYRQLPEEGLKFMVYLQKENIIDESGMPKERFSAEFPKEGPSILRIQQVVRGDSAAYFCASSPRIGPNQETQYFGPGTRLLVL.

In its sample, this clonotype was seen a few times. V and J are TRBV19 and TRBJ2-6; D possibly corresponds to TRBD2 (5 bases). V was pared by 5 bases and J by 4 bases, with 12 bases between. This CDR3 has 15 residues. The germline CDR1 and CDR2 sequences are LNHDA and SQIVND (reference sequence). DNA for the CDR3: TGTGCCAGTAGTTTAGCGCTAGTGGGGGCCAACGTCCTGACTTTC. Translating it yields CASSLALVGANVLTF. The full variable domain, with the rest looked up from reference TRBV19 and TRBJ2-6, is DGGITQSPKYLFRKEGQNVTLSCEQNLNHDAMYWYRQDPGQGLRLIYYSQIVNDFQKGDIAEGYSVSREKKESFPLTVTSAQKNPTAFYLCASSLALVGANVLTFGAGSRLTVL.

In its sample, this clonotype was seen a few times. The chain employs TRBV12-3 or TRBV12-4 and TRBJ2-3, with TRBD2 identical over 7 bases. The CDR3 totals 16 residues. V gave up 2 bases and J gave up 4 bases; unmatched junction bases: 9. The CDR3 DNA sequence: TGTGCCAGCAGTTTAAGTATGGGAGGGAGCGCAGATACGCAGTATTTT. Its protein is CASSLSMGGSADTQYF.

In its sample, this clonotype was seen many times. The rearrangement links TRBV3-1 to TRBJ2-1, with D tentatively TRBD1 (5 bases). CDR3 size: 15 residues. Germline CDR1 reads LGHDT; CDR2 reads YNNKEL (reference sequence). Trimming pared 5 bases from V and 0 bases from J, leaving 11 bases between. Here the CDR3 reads CASSWTQSSYNEQFF. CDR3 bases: TGTGCCAGCAGCTGGACACAGAGCTCCTACAATGAGCAGTTCTTC.

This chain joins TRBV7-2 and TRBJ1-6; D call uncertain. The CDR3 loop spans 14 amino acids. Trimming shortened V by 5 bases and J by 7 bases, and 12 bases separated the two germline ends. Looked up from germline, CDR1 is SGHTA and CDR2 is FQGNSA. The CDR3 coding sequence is TGTGCCAGCAGCATACAGCATATGAATTCACCCCTCCACTTT. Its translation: CASSIQHMNSPLHF.

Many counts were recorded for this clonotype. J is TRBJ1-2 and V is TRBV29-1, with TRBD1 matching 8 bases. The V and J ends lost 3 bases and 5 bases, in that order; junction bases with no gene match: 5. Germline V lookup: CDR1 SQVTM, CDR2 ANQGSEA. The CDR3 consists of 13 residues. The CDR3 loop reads CSVESGGAYGYTF. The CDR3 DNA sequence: TGCAGCGTTGAGTCAGGGGGCGCTTATGGCTACACCTTC.

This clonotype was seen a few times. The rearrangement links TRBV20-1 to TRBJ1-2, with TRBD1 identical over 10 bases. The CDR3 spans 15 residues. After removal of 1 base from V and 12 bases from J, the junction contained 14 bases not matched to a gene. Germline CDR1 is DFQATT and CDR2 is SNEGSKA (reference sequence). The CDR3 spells CSARGFRAGTGVNTF. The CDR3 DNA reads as TGCAGTGCTAGAGGTTTTAGAGCCGGGACAGGGGTTAACACCTTC.

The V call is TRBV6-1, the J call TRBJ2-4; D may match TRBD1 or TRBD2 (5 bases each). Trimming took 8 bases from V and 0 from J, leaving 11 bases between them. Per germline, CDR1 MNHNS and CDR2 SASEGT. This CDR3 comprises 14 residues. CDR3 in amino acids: CASGTVIAKNIQYF. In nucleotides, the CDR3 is TGTGCCAGCGGGACGGTGATAGCCAAAAACATTCAGTACTTC.

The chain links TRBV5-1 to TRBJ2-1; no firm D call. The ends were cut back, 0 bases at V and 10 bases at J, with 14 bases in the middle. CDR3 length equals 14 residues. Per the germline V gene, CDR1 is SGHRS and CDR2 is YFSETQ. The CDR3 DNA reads TGCGCCAGCAGCTTGGTTCGGGTGCCCTTGGAGCAGTTCTTC. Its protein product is CASSLVRVPLEQFF.

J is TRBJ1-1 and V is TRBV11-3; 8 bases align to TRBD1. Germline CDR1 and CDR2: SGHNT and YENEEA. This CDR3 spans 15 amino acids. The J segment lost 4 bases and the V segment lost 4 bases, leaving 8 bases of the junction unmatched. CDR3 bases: TGTGCCAGCAGCTACAGGGGGATGTTGGGCACTGAAGCTTTCTTT. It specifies CASSYRGMLGTEAFF.